Listed here are 17 T cell receptor beta chains from one sample, sequenced in a study of blood T cell repertoires in COVID-19. Repertoires were generated with immunoSEQ multiplex PCR, while TCRdb's copy carries only in-frame clones and drops some. Of some 200,000 clones in the sample, approximately 90% were seen once. Material for sequencing was PBMCs or T cells enriched from blood (not recorded which). The receptors come from a man in his late teens or twenties with acute COVID-19.

V is TRBV19 and J is TRBJ2-7, with 9 bases identical to TRBD1. The germline V gene encodes CDR1 LNHDA and CDR2 SQIVND (reference sequence). V dropped 5 bases and J dropped 5; count of bases not matched to a gene: 10. This CDR3 comprises 15 residues. DNA for the CDR3: TGTGCCAGTAGTTGGGGACAGGGATCTTTCCACGAGCAGTACTTC. Its protein product is CASSWGQGSFHEQYF. The full variable domain, with the rest looked up from reference TRBV19 and TRBJ2-7, is DGGITQSPKYLFRKEGQNVTLSCEQNLNHDAMYWYRQDPGQGLRLIYYSQIVNDFQKGDIAEGYSVSREKKESFPLTVTSAQKNPTAFYLCASSWGQGSFHEQYFGPGTRLTVT.

The chain couples TRBV27 to TRBJ2-7, with TRBD2 as a possible D gene (6 bases). Germline V gives CDR1 MNHEY, CDR2 SMNVEV (reference sequence). V shed 5 bases and J shed 3 bases, with 23 bases lying between them. This CDR3 has 17 residues. The CDR3: CASSTRLDWPTSYEQYF. The CDR3 DNA reads TGTGCCAGCAGTACAAGACTAGATTGGCCCACTAGCTACGAGCAGTACTTC.

This chain connects TRBV6-2 or TRBV6-3 to TRBJ2-1, with a tentative D call TRBD2 (6 bases). Germline V gives CDR1 MNHEY, CDR2 SVGEGT. V lost 6 bases and J 4 bases, leaving 13 bases between the germline ends. The CDR3 extends over 14 amino acids. CDR3 in DNA: TGTGCCAGCAGCGGTACTAGCTTGTACAATGAGCAGTTCTTC. Encoded protein: CASSGTSLYNEQFF.

The rearrangement uses TRBV29-1 and TRBJ1-1, with unresolved D. The CDR3 extends over 11 amino acids. The ends were cut back, 3 bases at V and 1 base at J, with 3 bases in the middle. In germline, CDR1 is SQVTM, CDR2 ANQGSEA. The CDR3 bases are TGCAGCGTTGATCAGAACACTGAAGCTTTCTTT. As protein: CSVDQNTEAFF.

The sample holds one count of this clone. V usage is TRBV27 and J usage is TRBJ1-1; D remains ambiguous. Germline V lookup: CDR1 MNHEY, CDR2 SMNVEV (reference sequence). V was shortened by 5 bases and J by 1 base, with 11 bases between the two germline ends. CDR3 length: 14 amino acids. The CDR3 spells CASSPGRENTEAFF. For the CDR3, the DNA is TGTGCCAGCAGTCCCGGACGGGAGAACACTGAAGCTTTCTTT.

The rearrangement links TRBV7-9 to TRBJ1-2; 9 bases map to TRBD1. The CDR3 has 14 residues. Trimming removed 5 bases from V and 7 bases from J; junction bases left unmatched: 8. Germline CDR1 is SEHNR and CDR2 is FQNEAQ (reference sequence). In DNA, the CDR3 is TGTGCCAGCAGCCTGGGACAGGGCCAAGGTGGCTACACCTTC. It translates to CASSLGQGQGGYTF.

This clone was observed at least ten times. As DNA, the CDR3 is TGCAGCGTTGATCCTCATGCGGGGCGAGATTATGGCTACACCTTC. Its translation: CSVDPHAGRDYGYTF. The chain uses TRBV29-1 and TRBJ1-2; a weak D match, TRBD1 (5 bases). CDR3 length equals 15 residues. Germline assignment: CDR1 SQVTM and CDR2 ANQGSEA. Trimming removed 3 bases at V and 5 bases at J, with 19 bases between.

V is TRBV5-1 and J is TRBJ2-7; TRBD2 agrees at 10 bases. The CDR3 totals 15 residues. V lost 1 base to trimming and J lost 3 bases; unmatched junction nucleotides: 4. Germline loops: CDR1 SGHRS, CDR2 YFSETQ. Written as DNA, the CDR3 is TGCGCCAGCAGCTTGTCTAGCGGGAGTATCTACGAGCAGTACTTC. Residues: CASSLSSGSIYEQYF.

The chain joins TRBV7-3 to TRBJ2-3; D is possibly TRBD1 (6 bases). V was cut by 3 bases and J by 0 bases, with 13 bases left in between. This CDR3 has 16 residues. Germline lookup yields CDR1 SGHTA and CDR2 FQGTGA. CDR3 in DNA: TGTGCCAGCAGCTTGCAGGGGCCTTCTAGCACAGATACGCAGTATTTT. The encoded protein is CASSLQGPSSTDTQYF.

The rearrangement joins TRBV7-3 to TRBJ2-1, with 11 bases aligning to TRBD2. V dropped 1 base and J dropped 7; count of bases not matched to a gene: 3. The CDR3 consists of 15 residues. The germline gives CDR1 SGHTA, CDR2 FQGTGA. The CDR3 region is CASSLMGLAENEQFF. The CDR3 DNA is TGTGCCAGCAGCTTAATGGGACTAGCGGAGAATGAGCAGTTCTTC.

This clone was counted once. The rearrangement joins TRBV4-1 to TRBJ1-4; no clear D gene. CDR1 and CDR2 from the germline V gene are MGHRA and YSYEKL. The V and J ends lost 1 base and 3 bases respectively, with 15 bases between them. This CDR3 has 17 amino acids. The CDR3 sequence is CASSQAGGRLANEKLFF. Here the CDR3 DNA reads TGCGCCAGCAGCCAAGCTGGCGGGAGGTTGGCTAATGAAAAACTGTTTTTT.

The table lists this clone with many counts. The chain combines TRBV29-1 with TRBJ1-1; no definite D call. V was cut by 4 bases and J by 1 base, with 7 bases left in between. The CDR3 loop spans 12 amino acids. The V gene's germline CDR1 is SQVTM and CDR2 ANQGSEA. The CDR3 DNA reads as TGCAGCGTTGTCCGGGGGAACACTGAAGCTTTCTTT. Its protein is CSVVRGNTEAFF.

The chain couples TRBV11-3 to TRBJ2-7, with D possibly matching TRBD2 (5 bases). V was pared by 5 bases and J by 2 bases, with 10 bases between. CDR1 and CDR2 from the germline V gene are SGHNT and YENEEA. The CDR3 sequence is 13 residues long. CDR3 residues: CASSPGGTYEQYF. The CDR3 nucleotides read TGTGCCAGCAGCCCAGGAGGAACCTACGAGCAGTACTTC.

The chain joins TRBV28 to TRBJ1-4; D is uncertain. Trimming shortened V by 6 bases and J by 3 bases, and 11 bases separated the two germline ends. This CDR3 is built from 14 residues. Germline CDR1 is MDHEN and CDR2 is SYDVKM. This chain's CDR3 is CASSPGEANEKLFF. CDR3 in DNA: TGTGCCAGCAGCCCCGGGGAGGCTAATGAAAAACTGTTTTTT.

The chain couples TRBV6-5 to TRBJ1-5; D unclear. Looked up from germline, CDR1 is MNHEY and CDR2 is SVGAGI. Trimming pared 6 bases from V and 0 bases from J, leaving 12 bases between. The CDR3 contains 15 residues. The CDR3 DNA is TGTGCCAGCAGCGTCAGACGGGATAGCAATCAGCCCCAGCATTTT. It is translated as CASSVRRDSNQPQHF.

V usage is TRBV28 and J usage is TRBJ2-7; 8 bases are a match to TRBD1. Per germline, CDR1 MDHEN and CDR2 SYDVKM. The CDR3 is 14 residues long. The V gene end was trimmed by 4 bases and the J gene end by 4 bases; junction bases not matched to a gene: 6. The CDR3 sequence: CASSSMTGAYEQYF. CDR3 bases: TGTGCCAGCAGTTCGATGACAGGGGCATACGAGCAGTACTTC.

The sample holds one count of this clone. This chain links TRBV4-1 with TRBJ1-5, with D possibly matching TRBD1 (5 bases). This CDR3 contains 15 residues. V was shortened by 1 base and J by 2 bases, with 9 bases between the two germline ends. CDR1 is MGHRA and CDR2 is YSYEKL in the germline V gene. CDR3 protein: CASSQVQGGNQPQHF. The DNA for the CDR3 is TGCGCCAGCAGCCAAGTCCAGGGCGGCAATCAGCCCCAGCATTTT.